The rows below give T cell receptor beta chains drawn from one sample of a study of cytomegalovirus exposure and HLA in healthy donors. Produced via immunoSEQ multiplex PCR; TCRdb's table is partial and in-frame only. The sample carries about 200,000 clones, 70% to 80% recorded once. The sequencing sample was made of PBMCs. Source of these receptors: a male donor in good health and CMV-seropositive. The CDR3 runs from the conserved cysteine through the conserved F or W. Fields, in order: clone size, J gene, V gene, D gene, CDR3 DNA, CDR3 protein. A D gene is named only where the DNA matches it firmly. Size tells how often a clone was seen (once, few, many) or the class of an expanded clone, and some rows leave it out.

size: .; J: TRBJ2-7; V: TRBV5-1; D: TRBD1; DNA: TGCGCCAGCAGCCCCTGGGACAGGACCTACGAGCAGTACTTC; CDR3: CASSPWDRTYEQYF
size: .; J: TRBJ2-1; V: TRBV7-3; D: TRBD2; DNA: TGTGCCAGCAGCTCCGTTAGCGGGAGGAATGAGCAGTTCTTC; CDR3: CASSSVSGRNEQFF
size: .; J: TRBJ2-5; V: TRBV11-2; D: TRBD2; DNA: TGTGCCAGCAGCTTAGGGGCTAGCGGGGGGGCGGGTTATGAGACCCAGTACTTC; CDR3: CASSLGASGGAGYETQYF
size: .; J: TRBJ2-7; V: TRBV7-2; D: .; DNA: TGTGCCAGCAGCTTAGCGCGGGACCTCCGGTCCTACGAGCAGTACTTC; CDR3: CASSLARDLRSYEQYF
size: .; J: TRBJ1-4; V: TRBV30; D: TRBD1; DNA: TGTGCCTGGAGCCCGACAGGGAGGCATGAAAAACTGTTTTTT; CDR3: CAWSPTGRHEKLFF
size: .; J: TRBJ2-5; V: TRBV6-6; D: .; DNA: TGTGCCAGCAGTTACTCCGAAGGGACTGGGACCCAGTACTTC; CDR3: CASSYSEGTGTQYF
size: .; J: TRBJ2-5; V: TRBV5-8; D: TRBD1; DNA: TGTGCCAGCAGCTTTGAGGCAGGGGGCCGGGGGCAGTACTTC; CDR3: CASSFEAGGRGQYF
size: .; J: TRBJ2-2; V: TRBV28; D: .; DNA: TGTGCCAGCAGTTTAGCGGGCGCGAACGGGGAGCTGTTTTTT; CDR3: CASSLAGANGELFF
size: .; J: TRBJ2-4; V: TRBV25-1; D: .; DNA: TGTGCCAGCAGTGAACTTTTTCAGGGCAAGCAGTACTTC; CDR3: CASSELFQGKQYF
size: .; J: TRBJ1-1; V: TRBV19; D: .; DNA: TGTGCCAGTAGTATAGTGTGGGGCGCTGAAGCTTTCTTT; CDR3: CASSIVWGAEAFF
size: .; J: TRBJ2-7; V: TRBV7-6; D: .; DNA: TGTGCCAGCAGCCACGGGACTCTTTCCCGCGAGCAGTACTTC; CDR3: CASSHGTLSREQYF
size: .; J: TRBJ1-2; V: TRBV7-2; D: TRBD1; DNA: TGTGCCAGCAGCCTAGAACAGGGGGCGAACTATGGCTACACCTTC; CDR3: CASSLEQGANYGYTF
size: .; J: TRBJ1-5; V: TRBV27; D: TRBD1; DNA: TGTGCCAGCAGTTTACAGGGGGATCAGCCCCAGCATTTT; CDR3: CASSLQGDQPQHF
size: .; J: TRBJ1-1; V: TRBV9; D: .; DNA: TGTGCCAGCAGCCCCTACCAGGGGAGTGGCACTGAAGCTTTCTTT; CDR3: CASSPYQGSGTEAFF
size: .; J: TRBJ2-1; V: TRBV7-9; D: .; DNA: TGTGCCAGCAGCTTATTGAGGGGGGGAAACAATGAGCAGTTCTTC; CDR3: CASSLLRGGNNEQFF
size: .; J: TRBJ2-5; V: TRBV5-4; D: .; DNA: TGTGCCAGCAGGTGGACACCGGCTACGAAGGAGCAGTACTTC; CDR3: CASRWTPATKEQYF
size: .; J: TRBJ2-7; V: TRBV7-9; D: .; DNA: TGTGCCAGCAGCCGACACGGTGGATACGAGCAGTACTTC; CDR3: CASSRHGGYEQYF
size: .; J: TRBJ2-7; V: TRBV6-8; D: TRBD2; DNA: TGTGCAGAACTAGCGGGGGGGCTACACGAGCAGTACTTC; CDR3: CAELAGGLHEQYF
size: .; J: TRBJ1-2; V: TRBV5-4; D: TRBD1; DNA: TGTGCCAGCAGCTTGGAGGGTGCAGGGGGACGTGGCTACACCTTC; CDR3: CASSLEGAGGRGYTF
size: .; J: TRBJ1-5; V: TRBV9; D: .; DNA: TGTGCCAGCAGCCCACAACCTAGCGGGGATCAGCCCCAGCATTTT; CDR3: CASSPQPSGDQPQHF
size: .; J: TRBJ2-7; V: TRBV27; D: TRBD2; DNA: TGTGCCAGCAGTTGGGGGACTAGCGGGTTCTACGAGCAGTACTTC; CDR3: CASSWGTSGFYEQYF
size: .; J: TRBJ2-3; V: TRBV7-2; D: .; DNA: TGTGCCAGCAGCTTGCTGGGGGGAACTAGCACAGATACGCAGTATTTT; CDR3: CASSLLGGTSTDTQYF
size: .; J: TRBJ2-3; V: TRBV4-1; D: .; DNA: TGCGCCAGCAGCCCGGGGTACACAGATACGCAGTATTTT; CDR3: CASSPGYTDTQYF
size: .; J: TRBJ1-2; V: TRBV6-5; D: .; DNA: TGTGCCAGCAGTTATACCTCAGGGTGTGGCTACACCTTC; CDR3: CASSYTSGCGYTF
size: .; J: TRBJ2-7; V: TRBV5-1; D: TRBD2; DNA: TGCGCCAGCAGCAAAGGACTAGCGGGGTCCACTCCCTACGAGCAGTACTTC; CDR3: CASSKGLAGSTPYEQYF
size: .; J: TRBJ2-2; V: TRBV9; D: .; DNA: TGTGCCAGCAGCGTATCAGGGTTCGGCACCGGGGAGCTGTTTTTT; CDR3: CASSVSGFGTGELFF
size: .; J: TRBJ2-3; V: TRBV4-2; D: .; DNA: TGTGCCAGCAGCCAAGATCGGGATACGCAGTATTTT; CDR3: CASSQDRDTQYF
size: .; J: TRBJ1-4; V: TRBV6-5; D: .; DNA: TGTGCCAGCAGTTCCACAGGGTCGACTGAAAAACTGTTTTTT; CDR3: CASSSTGSTEKLFF
size: .; J: TRBJ2-1; V: TRBV19; D: TRBD2; DNA: TGTGCCAGTATTGGACTAGCGGGGGGGAGGAATGAGCAGTTCTTC; CDR3: CASIGLAGGRNEQFF
size: .; J: TRBJ2-3; V: TRBV19; D: .; DNA: TGTGCCAGTACCTCCAGGCCAGATACGCAGTATTTT; CDR3: CASTSRPDTQYF
size: .; J: TRBJ2-1; V: TRBV7-2; D: TRBD1; DNA: TGTGCCAGCAGTTCCGGACAGGGTCACAGTGAGCAGTTCTTC; CDR3: CASSSGQGHSEQFF
size: .; J: TRBJ1-5; V: TRBV4-1; D: TRBD1; DNA: TGCGCCAGCAGCCCCCACGACAGGGGGCCTCAGCCCCAGCATTTT; CDR3: CASSPHDRGPQPQHF
size: .; J: TRBJ2-5; V: TRBV11-2; D: .; DNA: TGTGCCAGCAGCTGGCGGGGTTGGGAGACCCAGTACTTC; CDR3: CASSWRGWETQYF
size: few; J: TRBJ2-3; V: TRBV12-5; D: TRBD2; DNA: TGTGCTAGTGGTTCCTTAGCGGGAGGCACAGATACGCAGTATTTT; CDR3: CASGSLAGGTDTQYF
size: .; J: TRBJ1-5; V: TRBV11-2; D: .; DNA: TGTGCCAGCAGCTGGTCCCAGAATCAGCCCCAGCATTTT; CDR3: CASSWSQNQPQHF
size: .; J: TRBJ2-7; V: TRBV9; D: .; DNA: TGTGCCAGCAGCGTAGGAAAGGGGGGGTCCTACGAGCAGTACTTC; CDR3: CASSVGKGGSYEQYF
size: .; J: TRBJ1-2; V: TRBV19; D: .; DNA: TGTGCCAGTAGCGCGCGAACTAACTATGGCTACACCTTC; CDR3: CASSARTNYGYTF
size: .; J: TRBJ2-3; V: TRBV9; D: TRBD2; DNA: TGTGCCAGCAGCGTAGCTCCGGGGGGTATCGGTACGCAGTATTTT; CDR3: CASSVAPGGIGTQYF
size: .; J: TRBJ1-4; V: TRBV7-9; D: .; DNA: TGTGCCAGCAGCTTAGTCCAGGATTTCGAAAAACTGTTTTTT; CDR3: CASSLVQDFEKLFF
size: .; J: TRBJ1-6; V: TRBV19; D: TRBD1; DNA: TGTGCCAGTAGTATAACAGGGGTGAGTTCACCCCTCCACTTT; CDR3: CASSITGVSSPLHF
size: .; J: TRBJ2-7; V: TRBV6-4; D: TRBD2; DNA: TGTGCCAGCACCCCTGGGACTAGCGGACCCTACGAGCAGTACTTC; CDR3: CASTPGTSGPYEQYF
size: .; J: TRBJ1-1; V: TRBV27; D: .; DNA: TGTGCCAGCAGTTTATACGGGGGCACTGAAGCTTTCTTT; CDR3: CASSLYGGTEAFF
size: .; J: TRBJ2-7; V: TRBV5-4; D: .; DNA: TGTGCCAGCAGCTTAAACTACGAGCAGTACTTC; CDR3: CASSLNYEQYF
size: .; J: TRBJ1-2; V: TRBV9; D: TRBD1; DNA: TGTGCCAGCGGGAACAGGGGGACCTACACCTTC; CDR3: CASGNRGTYTF
size: .; J: TRBJ2-1; V: TRBV4-3; D: TRBD2; DNA: TGCGCCAGCAGCCATTCTAGCGGGGGATACAATGAGCAGTTCTTC; CDR3: CASSHSSGGYNEQFF
size: .; J: TRBJ2-7; V: TRBV7-2; D: .; DNA: TGTGCCAGCAGCTTGCCCAGGGCCCACGAGCAGTACTTC; CDR3: CASSLPRAHEQYF
size: .; J: TRBJ2-1; V: TRBV5-1; D: TRBD2; DNA: TGCGCCAGCAGCCTCTCTAGCGGCGATGTTATGTTCTTC; CDR3: CASSLSSGDVMFF
size: .; J: TRBJ1-2; V: TRBV7-2; D: .; DNA: TGTGCCAGCAGCTCAACAGGCTATGGCTACACCTTC; CDR3: CASSSTGYGYTF
size: .; J: TRBJ1-3; V: TRBV6-6; D: .; DNA: TGTGCCAGCAACCCTGACAGGAACTCTGGAAACACCATATATTTT; CDR3: CASNPDRNSGNTIYF